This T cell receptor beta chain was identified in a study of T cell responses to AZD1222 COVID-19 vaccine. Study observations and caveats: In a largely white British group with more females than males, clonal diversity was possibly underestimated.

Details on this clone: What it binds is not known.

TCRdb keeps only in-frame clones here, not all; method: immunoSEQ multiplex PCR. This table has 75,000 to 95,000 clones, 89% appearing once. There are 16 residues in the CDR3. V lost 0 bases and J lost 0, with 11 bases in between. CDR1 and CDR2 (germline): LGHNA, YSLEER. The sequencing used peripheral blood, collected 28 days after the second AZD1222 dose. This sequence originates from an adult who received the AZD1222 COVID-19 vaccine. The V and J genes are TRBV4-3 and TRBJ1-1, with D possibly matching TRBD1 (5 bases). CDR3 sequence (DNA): TGCGCCAGCAGCCAAGATCCGGCAGGGCTGAACACTGAAGCTTTCTTT. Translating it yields CASSQDPAGLNTEAFF.